This T cell receptor beta chain was sequenced in a study of T cells in Graves' hyperthyroidism and ophthalmopathy. Study-wide context: At initial diagnosis, before any treatment had begun, peripheral blood was obtained. Study-level results: Most thyroid clonotypes expanded above 0.001 were also detected in blood. Using 13 V-J features, a model discriminated ophthalmopathy from stable hyperthyroidism.

The sample holds many counts of this clonotype. Its antigen is still unknown. V was pared by 5 bases and J by 4 bases, with 25 bases between. The CDR3 runs to 18 residues. Germline V gene lookup returns CDR1 MDHEN and CDR2 SYDVKM. Amplification of TCR beta CDR3 regions used RNA as the template. When the TCR CDR3 underwent first-round RT-PCR, the HTBI primer set was used. Each CDR3 protein is one row after TCRdb ran MiXCR on the multiplex PCR reads. Counted here are approximately 400,000 distinct CDR3 sequences, approximately 15% occurring once; the ten biggest clones make up around a fifth. Source material for PBMCs was about 11 ml fresh peripheral blood.

This TCR derives from a woman between 25 and 40 years old with Graves' ophthalmopathy. Sequencing input: blood. This chain uses TRBV28 with TRBJ2-3; maybe TRBD2 (6 bases). For the CDR3, the DNA is TGTGCCAGCAGTCCCCCGGGGAGGTGGCGGTGGGTCTCAGATACGCAGTATTTT. It translates to CASSPPGRWRWVSDTQYF.